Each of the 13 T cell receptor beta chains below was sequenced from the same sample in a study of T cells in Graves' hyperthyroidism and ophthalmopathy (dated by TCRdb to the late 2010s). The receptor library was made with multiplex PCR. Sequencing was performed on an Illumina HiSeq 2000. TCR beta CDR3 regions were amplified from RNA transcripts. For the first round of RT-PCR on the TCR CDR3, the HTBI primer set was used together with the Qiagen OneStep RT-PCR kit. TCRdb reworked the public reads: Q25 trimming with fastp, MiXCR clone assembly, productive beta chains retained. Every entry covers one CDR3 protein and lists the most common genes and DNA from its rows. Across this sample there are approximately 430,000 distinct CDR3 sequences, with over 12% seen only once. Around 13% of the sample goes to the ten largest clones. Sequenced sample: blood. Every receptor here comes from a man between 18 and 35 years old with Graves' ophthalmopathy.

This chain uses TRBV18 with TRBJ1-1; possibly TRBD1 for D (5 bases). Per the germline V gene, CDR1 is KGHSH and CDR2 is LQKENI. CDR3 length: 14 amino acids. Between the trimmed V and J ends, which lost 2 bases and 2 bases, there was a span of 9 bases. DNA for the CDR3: TGTGCCAGCTCACCAGGGGGAAAAAACACTGAAGCTTTCTTT. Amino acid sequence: CASSPGGKNTEAFF.

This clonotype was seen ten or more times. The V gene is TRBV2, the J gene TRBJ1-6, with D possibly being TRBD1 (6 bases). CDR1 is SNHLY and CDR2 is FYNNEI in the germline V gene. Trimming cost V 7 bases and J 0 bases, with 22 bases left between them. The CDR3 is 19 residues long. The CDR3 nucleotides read TGTGCCAGCACCAAAAGGAGACAGGACCTGAGCTCCTATAATTCACCCCTCCACTTT. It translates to CASTKRRQDLSSYNSPLHF.

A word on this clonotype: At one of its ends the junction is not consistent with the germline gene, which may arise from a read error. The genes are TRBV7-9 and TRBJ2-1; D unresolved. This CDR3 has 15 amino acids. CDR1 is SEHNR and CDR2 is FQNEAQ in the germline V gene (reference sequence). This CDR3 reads CASNQARSSYNEQFF. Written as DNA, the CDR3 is TGCGCCAGCAACCAAGCCAGGAGCTCCTACAATGAGCAGTTCTTC.

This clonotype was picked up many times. CDR3 in amino acids: CATRGASDGYNEQFF. The CDR3 coding sequence is TGCGCCACCCGAGGCGCTAGCGATGGCTACAATGAGCAGTTCTTC. V usage is TRBV5-1 and J usage is TRBJ2-1; D perhaps matches TRBD2 (6 bases). Germline-derived CDR1 and CDR2 are SGHRS and YFSETQ. V gave up 9 bases and J gave up 3 bases, with 19 bases separating them. This CDR3 has 15 amino acids.

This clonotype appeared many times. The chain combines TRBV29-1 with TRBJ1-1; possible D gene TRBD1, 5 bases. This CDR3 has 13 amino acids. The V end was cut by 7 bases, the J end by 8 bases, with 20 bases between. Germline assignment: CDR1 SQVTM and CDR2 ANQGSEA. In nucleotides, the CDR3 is TGCAGCGGCCGCGACAGAGTCCTATGGGAAGCTTTCTTT. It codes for CSGRDRVLWEAFF.

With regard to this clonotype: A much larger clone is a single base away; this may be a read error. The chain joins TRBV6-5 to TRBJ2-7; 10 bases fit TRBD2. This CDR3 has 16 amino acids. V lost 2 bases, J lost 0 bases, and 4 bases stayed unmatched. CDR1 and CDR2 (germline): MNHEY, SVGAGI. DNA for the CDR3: TGTGCCAGCAGTTACGGGACTAGCGTGGGCTCCTACGAGCAGTACTTC. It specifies CASSYGTSVGSYEQYF.

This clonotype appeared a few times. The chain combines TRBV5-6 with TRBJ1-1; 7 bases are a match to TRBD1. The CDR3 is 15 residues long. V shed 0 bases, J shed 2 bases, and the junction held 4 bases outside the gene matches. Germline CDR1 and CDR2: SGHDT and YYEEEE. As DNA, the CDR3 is TGTGCCAGCAGCTTGGACAGGGGATTCAACACTGAAGCTTTCTTT. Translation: CASSLDRGFNTEAFF.

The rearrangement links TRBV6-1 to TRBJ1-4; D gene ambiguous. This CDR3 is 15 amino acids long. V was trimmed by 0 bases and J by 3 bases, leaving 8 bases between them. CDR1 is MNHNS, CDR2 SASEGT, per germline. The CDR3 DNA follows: TGTGCCAGCAGTGAAGCGCCCCGGCCTAATGAAAAACTGTTTTTT. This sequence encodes CASSEAPRPNEKLFF.

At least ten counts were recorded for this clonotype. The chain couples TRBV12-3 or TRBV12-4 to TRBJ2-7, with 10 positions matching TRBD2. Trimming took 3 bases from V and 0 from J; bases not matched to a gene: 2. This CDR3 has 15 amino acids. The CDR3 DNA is TGTGCCAGCAGTTTCAGGACTAGCGGCTCCTACGAGCAGTACTTC. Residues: CASSFRTSGSYEQYF.

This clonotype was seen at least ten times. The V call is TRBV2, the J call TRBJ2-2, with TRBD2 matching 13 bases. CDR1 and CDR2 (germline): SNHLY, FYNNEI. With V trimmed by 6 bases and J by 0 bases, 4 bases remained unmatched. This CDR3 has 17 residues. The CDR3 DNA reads TGTGCCAGCAGGGCGACTAGCGGGGGGACGAACACCGGGGAGCTGTTTTTT. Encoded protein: CASRATSGGTNTGELFF.

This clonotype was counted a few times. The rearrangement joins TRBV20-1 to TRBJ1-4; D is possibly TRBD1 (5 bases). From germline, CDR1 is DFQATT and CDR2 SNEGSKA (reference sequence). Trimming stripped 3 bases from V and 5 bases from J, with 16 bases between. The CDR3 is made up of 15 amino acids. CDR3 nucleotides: TGCAGTGCTAGTGCGCAGGGAAGGGCCAATGAAAAACTGTTTTTT. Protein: CSASAQGRANEKLFF.

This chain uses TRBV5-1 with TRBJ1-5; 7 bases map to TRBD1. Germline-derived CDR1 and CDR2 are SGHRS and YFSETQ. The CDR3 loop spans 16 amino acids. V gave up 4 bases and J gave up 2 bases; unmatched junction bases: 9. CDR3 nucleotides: TGCGCCAGCAGCCGTAGAACAGGGGTGGGCAATCAGCCCCAGCATTTT. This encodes CASSRRTGVGNQPQHF.

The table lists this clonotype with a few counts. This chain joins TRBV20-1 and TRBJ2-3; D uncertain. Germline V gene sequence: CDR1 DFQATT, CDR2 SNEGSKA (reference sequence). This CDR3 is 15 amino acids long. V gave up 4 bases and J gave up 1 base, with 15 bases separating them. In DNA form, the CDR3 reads TGCAGTGCTAAGGCGGTAGCCGATGGCACAGATACGCAGTATTTT. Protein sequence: CSAKAVADGTDTQYF.